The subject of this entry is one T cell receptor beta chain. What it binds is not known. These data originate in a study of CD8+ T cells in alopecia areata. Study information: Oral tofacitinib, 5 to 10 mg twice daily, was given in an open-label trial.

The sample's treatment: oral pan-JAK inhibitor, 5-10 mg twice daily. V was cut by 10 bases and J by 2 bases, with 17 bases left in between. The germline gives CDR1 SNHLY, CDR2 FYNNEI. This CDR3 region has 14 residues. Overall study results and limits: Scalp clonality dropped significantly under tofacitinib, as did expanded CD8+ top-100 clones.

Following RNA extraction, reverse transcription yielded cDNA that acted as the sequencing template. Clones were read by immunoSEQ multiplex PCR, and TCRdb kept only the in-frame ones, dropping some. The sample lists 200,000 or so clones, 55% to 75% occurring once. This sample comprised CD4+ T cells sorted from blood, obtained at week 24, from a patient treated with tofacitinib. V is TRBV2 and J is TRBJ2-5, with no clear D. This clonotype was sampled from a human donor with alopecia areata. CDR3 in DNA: TGTGCCATCACCCCGGCCTACGCGCAAGAGACCCAGTACTTC. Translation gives CAITPAYAQETQYF.